This TCR beta chain originates from a study of shared clonotypes between healthy human individuals. General study points: Limited genetic and exposure-history diversity came from having few donors. Blood alone was sampled, and tissue repertoires likely differ. Generally, naive subsets came out with larger estimated richness than memory subsets.

Germline V lookup: CDR1 MNHEY, CDR2 SVGAGI. Trimming pared 6 bases from V and 0 bases from J, leaving 8 bases between. The CDR3 is 14 residues long. On this clone itself: Antigen specificity is unknown.

This table comes from immunoSEQ multiplex PCR, and its TCRdb copy is limited to in-frame clones, with some not included. The sample has 2 million to 2.5 million clones, around 92% seen once; the top ten hold approximately 0.41%. The receptor comes from a man between 18 and 29 years old in good health. Some clones in this sample may be carry-over from other donors' samples. Sequencing was done on a sample of naive CD4+ T cells from PBMCs. Subset meaning: CD45RA+ positively selected. The chain carries TRBV6-5 and TRBJ1-4; D gene unclear. CDR3: CASRRRPTNEKLFF. In DNA form, the CDR3 reads TGTGCCAGCAGACGCCGACCAACTAATGAAAAACTGTTTTTT.